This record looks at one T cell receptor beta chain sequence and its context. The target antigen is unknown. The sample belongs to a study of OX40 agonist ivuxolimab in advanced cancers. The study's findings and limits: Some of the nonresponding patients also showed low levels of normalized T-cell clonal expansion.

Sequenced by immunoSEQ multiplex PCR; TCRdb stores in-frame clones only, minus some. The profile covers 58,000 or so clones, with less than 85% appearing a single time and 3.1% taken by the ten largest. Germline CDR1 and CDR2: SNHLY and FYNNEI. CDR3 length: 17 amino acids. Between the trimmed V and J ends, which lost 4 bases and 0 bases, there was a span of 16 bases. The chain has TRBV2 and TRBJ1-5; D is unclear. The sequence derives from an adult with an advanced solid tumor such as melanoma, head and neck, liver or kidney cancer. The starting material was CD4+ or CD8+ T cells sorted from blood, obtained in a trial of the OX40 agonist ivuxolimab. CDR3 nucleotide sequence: TGTGCCAGCAGTGGTGGCTTAGGTTTGTATAGCAATCAGCCCCAGCATTTT. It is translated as CASSGGLGLYSNQPQHF.